A single sample gave rise to the 30 T cell receptor beta chains below, sequenced in a study of blood T cell repertoires in COVID-19. Here immunoSEQ multiplex PCR was the method, and the copy in TCRdb shows in-frame clones only, minus some. The profile shows 250,000 to 300,000 clones, approximately 85% of them singletons. Sequenced input: peripheral blood. The receptors originated from a woman in her 70s with acute or convalescent COVID-19.

J is TRBJ2-5 and V is TRBV5-1, with a possible D match to TRBD1 (6 bases). The length of the CDR3 is 14 residues. The V gene lost 4 bases and the J gene lost 4 bases, with 14 bases spanning the gap. Germline loops: CDR1 SGHRS, CDR2 YFSETQ. The CDR3 sequence is CASSPRSRGETQYF. The CDR3, as DNA: TGCGCCAGCAGCCCCCGGTCCAGGGGAGAGACCCAGTACTTC.

This clone has a handful of counts. This chain joins TRBV21-1 and TRBJ1-3. TRBV21-1 represents a pseudogene. The CDR3 runs to 18 residues. Here the CDR3 DNA reads TGTGCCAGCAGCAAAGAAGAAAAGGAGCACATTGGTAGGAACACCATATATTTT. It encodes CASSKEEKEHIGRNTIYF.

The J gene is TRBJ2-2, the V gene TRBV7-9; possible D gene TRBD1, 5 bases. Germline CDR1 reads SEHNR; CDR2 reads FQNEAQ (reference sequence). The CDR3 totals 15 residues. Trimming shortened V by 5 bases and J by 2 bases, and 12 bases separated the two germline ends. Here the CDR3 reads CASSVRGSNTGELFF. DNA for the CDR3: TGTGCCAGCAGCGTTAGGGGATCTAACACCGGGGAGCTGTTTTTT. The entire variable domain, with the rest obtained from reference TRBV7-9 and TRBJ2-2, is as follows: DTGVSQNPRHKITKRGQNVTFRCDPISEHNRLYWYRQTLGQGPEFLTYFQNEAQLEKSRLLSDRFSAERPKGSFSTLEIQRTEQGDSAMYLCASSVRGSNTGELFFGEGSRLTVL.

V and J are TRBV5-1 and TRBJ2-2, with 9 bases aligning to TRBD1. J lost 7 bases, V lost 4 bases, and 8 bases had no gene match. The V gene's germline CDR1 is SGHRS and CDR2 YFSETQ. This CDR3 is 15 amino acids long. The CDR3 bases are TGCGCCAGCAGCCCGGGACAGGGAATGGGCGGGGAGCTGTTTTTT. It translates to CASSPGQGMGGELFF. Using reference TRBV5-1 and TRBJ2-2 for the parts outside the CDR3, the full variable domain is KAGVTQTPRYLIKTRGQQVTLSCSPISGHRSVSWYQQTPGQGLQFLFEYFSETQRNKGNFPGRFSGRQFSNSRSEMNVSTLELGDSALYLCASSPGQGMGGELFFGEGSRLTVL.

The rearrangement uses TRBV6-5 and TRBJ2-7; 13 bases map to TRBD2. The CDR3 loop spans 15 amino acids. Germline V gene data show CDR1 as MNHEY and CDR2 as SVGAGI. V shed 6 bases and J 2 bases; nucleotides not matched to a gene: 4. In nucleotides, the CDR3 is TGTGCCAGCAGATTGGGACTAGCGGGACCCTACGAGCAGTACTTC. Translation: CASRLGLAGPYEQYF.

A few counts support this clone. The rearrangement uses TRBV5-4 and TRBJ1-3, with TRBD1 as a possible D gene (6 bases). This CDR3 has 13 amino acids. V lost 2 bases to trimming and J lost 8 bases, with 11 bases between them. Per germline, CDR1 SGHNT and CDR2 YYREEE (reference sequence). DNA for the CDR3: TGTGCCAGCAGCTTCGGCAGGGGTGACACCATATATTTT. Amino acids: CASSFGRGDTIYF. Using reference TRBV5-4 and TRBJ1-3 for the parts outside the CDR3, the full variable domain is ETGVTQSPTHLIKTRGQQVTLRCSSQSGHNTVSWYQQALGQGPQFIFQYYREEENGRGNFPPRFSGLQFPNYSSELNVNALELDDSALYLCASSFGRGDTIYFGEGSWLTVV.

This chain uses TRBV7-8 with TRBJ1-1, with D possibly matching TRBD1 (6 bases). The CDR3 has 15 amino acids. Germline loops: CDR1 SGHVS, CDR2 FQNEAQ. The V gene lost 5 bases and the J gene lost 5 bases, with 18 bases spanning the gap. The CDR3 loop is CASSLQGGGATEAFF. CDR3 nucleotide sequence: TGTGCCAGCAGCCTCCAAGGTGGGGGGGCAACTGAAGCTTTCTTT.

The rearrangement joins TRBV19 to TRBJ1-5; D is undetermined. V lost 5 bases to trimming and J lost 8 bases, with 16 bases between them. This CDR3 has 14 residues. Per germline, CDR1 LNHDA and CDR2 SQIVND (reference sequence). CDR3 loop: CASSPRRGWEPQHF. The CDR3 bases are TGTGCCAGTAGTCCTCGACGGGGATGGGAGCCCCAGCATTTT.

This clone was seen only once. The gene calls are TRBV3-1 (or the pseudogene TRBV3-2) and TRBJ1-1; no reliable D call. CDR1 LGHDT and CDR2 YNNKEL come from the germline V gene (reference sequence). V shed 4 bases and J shed 0 bases, with 6 bases lying between them. This CDR3 region has 13 residues. CDR3 amino acids: CASSPQMNTEAFF. In nucleotides, the CDR3 is TGTGCCAGCAGCCCACAGATGAACACTGAAGCTTTCTTT.

The genes are TRBV4-2 and TRBJ1-5, with D possibly being TRBD1 (5 bases). With 4 bases removed from V and 5 bases from J, the gap between germline ends came to 15 bases. Germline V gene sequence: CDR1 LGHNA, CDR2 YNFKEQ. The CDR3 has 15 residues. Written as DNA, the CDR3 is TGTGCCAGCAGCCTCGGGGGAGGGTTTGATCAGCCCCAGCATTTT. Translation: CASSLGGGFDQPQHF.

This sequence joins TRBV2 and TRBJ1-6; D is unresolved. V was trimmed by 0 bases and J by 11 bases, leaving 8 bases between them. The CDR3 extends over 13 amino acids. The germline gives CDR1 SNHLY, CDR2 FYNNEI. CDR3 loop: CASSEAQFPPLHF. DNA of the CDR3: TGTGCCAGCAGTGAAGCGCAGTTCCCACCCCTCCACTTT.

The chain employs TRBV3-1 (or the pseudogene TRBV3-2) and TRBJ1-3; D call uncertain. Germline values: CDR1 LGHDT, CDR2 YNNKEL (reference sequence). Trimming stripped 3 bases from V and 0 bases from J, with 6 bases between. The CDR3 is 14 residues long. The CDR3 loop is CASSHRSSGNTIYF. CDR3 coding DNA: TGTGCCAGCAGCCATAGATCCTCTGGAAACACCATATATTTT.

This chain joins TRBV5-4 and TRBJ1-1; no firm D call. V was trimmed by 4 bases and J by 8 bases, leaving 12 bases between them. This CDR3 is built from 12 residues. Germline-derived CDR1 and CDR2 are SGHNT and YYREEE (reference sequence). As DNA, the CDR3 is TGTGCCAGCAGCCTAGACTCCCAGGAAGCTTTCTTT. It translates to CASSLDSQEAFF.

The V and J genes are TRBV4-1 and TRBJ1-6; 9 bases agree with TRBD1. Germline CDR1 MGHRA, CDR2 YSYEKL. V lost 5 bases, J lost 7 bases, and 6 bases stayed unmatched. CDR3 length equals 15 residues. The CDR3 bases are TGCGCCAGCAGCTCCCCCGGGACAGGGAATTCACCCCTCCACTTT. It yields the protein CASSSPGTGNSPLHF.

The chain carries TRBV5-1 and TRBJ2-5, with 8 bases matching TRBD2. Germline V gene lookup returns CDR1 SGHRS and CDR2 YFSETQ. The CDR3 extends over 16 amino acids. V lost 4 bases and J lost 5; bases outside the gene matches: 13. CDR3 residues: CASSEISGGARETQYF. The DNA of the CDR3 is TGCGCCAGCAGCGAAATCAGCGGGGGAGCTCGGGAGACCCAGTACTTC.

The chain is built from TRBV15 and TRBJ2-5; TRBD2 matches at 8 bases. CDR3 length: 16 amino acids. V lost 3 bases, J lost 3 bases, and 9 bases stayed unmatched. Germline V gene sequence: CDR1 LNHNV, CDR2 YYDKDF (reference sequence). CDR3 residues: CATSRGSGGVKETQYF. The DNA of the CDR3 is TGTGCCACCAGCAGGGGCAGCGGGGGCGTTAAAGAGACCCAGTACTTC.

The rearrangement joins TRBV2 to TRBJ2-5; 7 nucleotides agree with TRBD1. Trimming removed 7 bases from V and 4 bases from J; junction bases left unmatched: 6. The CDR3 extends over 13 amino acids. Looked up from germline, CDR1 is SNHLY and CDR2 is FYNNEI. The chain's CDR3 is CASNRGIGETQYF. The CDR3 DNA reads TGTGCCAGCAACAGGGGAATTGGAGAGACCCAGTACTTC.

The gene calls are TRBV5-1 and TRBJ2-3; D is unclear. Germline V gene data show CDR1 as SGHRS and CDR2 as YFSETQ. V lost 0 bases and J lost 6, with 11 bases in between. The CDR3 length is 14 residues. CDR3: CASSLAIIGDTQYF. The DNA of the CDR3 is TGCGCCAGCAGCTTGGCCATAATCGGGGATACGCAGTATTTT.

V is TRBV7-3 and J is TRBJ1-2; tentatively, D is TRBD1 (6 bases). This CDR3 is 13 amino acids long. Trimming removed 2 bases at V and 8 bases at J, with 12 bases between. Germline V CDR1 and CDR2: SGHTA, FQGTGA. DNA for the CDR3: TGTGCCAGCAGCTTACAGGGGTCTGAGGGCTACACCTTC. It specifies CASSLQGSEGYTF.

The chain has TRBV11-2 and TRBJ2-7; weak D call: TRBD2 (7 bases). The CDR3 sequence is 11 residues long. Trimming pared 1 base from V and 11 bases from J, leaving 9 bases between. Germline assignment: CDR1 SGHAT and CDR2 FQNNGV. The CDR3 loop reads CASSLGGGEYF. CDR3 nucleotides: TGTGCCAGCAGCTTAGGAGGGGGGGAGTACTTC.

The J gene is TRBJ1-4, the V gene TRBV10-3; TRBD1 might be the D (6 bases). Germline CDR1 and CDR2: ENHRY and SYGVKD. Between the trimmed V and J ends, which lost 0 bases and 3 bases, there was a span of 8 bases. This CDR3 contains 15 residues. This CDR3 is CAISESGGANEKLFF. The CDR3 DNA is TGTGCCATCAGTGAGTCAGGGGGAGCTAATGAAAAACTGTTTTTT.

V gene TRBV12-3 or TRBV12-4 combines with J gene TRBJ1-1, with 7 bases matching TRBD1. CDR3 length equals 12 residues. Trimming took 6 bases from V and 10 from J; bases not matched to a gene: 8. CDR3 in amino acids: CASRRTGRRAFF. The CDR3, as DNA: TGTGCCAGCAGGAGGACAGGCCGGAGAGCTTTCTTT.

The chain uses TRBV13 and TRBJ2-7; 7 positions agree with TRBD1. Germline lookup yields CDR1 PRHDT and CDR2 FYEKMQ (reference sequence). The CDR3 spans 14 residues. J was trimmed by 1 base and V by 4 bases; bases with no gene match: 4. CDR3 nucleotides: TGTGCCAGCAGCTGGACAGGATCGTCCTACGAGCAGTACTTC. This encodes CASSWTGSSYEQYF. The entire variable domain, with the rest obtained from reference TRBV13 and TRBJ2-7, is as follows: AAGVIQSPRHLIKEKRETATLKCYPIPRHDTVYWYQQGPGQDPQFLISFYEKMQSDKGSIPDRFSAQQFSDYHSELNMSSLELGDSALYFCASSWTGSSYEQYFGPGTRLTVT.

The chain joins TRBV4-1 to TRBJ2-3; possible D gene TRBD1, 7 bases. Trimming stripped 4 bases from V and 0 bases from J, with 11 bases between. The germline gives CDR1 MGHRA, CDR2 YSYEKL. This CDR3 has 15 residues. CDR3 DNA sequence: TGCGCCAGCAGCCTACAGGGGACTAGCACAGATACGCAGTATTTT. Its protein is CASSLQGTSTDTQYF.

V usage is TRBV11-2 and J usage is TRBJ1-3, with D tentatively TRBD1 (5 bases). Germline V CDR1 and CDR2: SGHAT, FQNNGV. With 3 bases removed from V and 4 bases from J, the gap between germline ends came to 16 bases. This CDR3 has 16 amino acids. CDR3 in DNA: TGTGCCAGCAGCTTGGGCCCCTTAGGGGTCGGAAACACCATATATTTT. Amino acids: CASSLGPLGVGNTIYF. The whole variable domain, filled in from reference TRBV11-2 and TRBJ1-3, reads EAGVAQSPRYKIIEKRQSVAFWCNPISGHATLYWYQQILGQGPKLLIQFQNNGVVDDSQLPKDRFSAERLKGVDSTLKIQPAKLEDSAVYLCASSLGPLGVGNTIYFGEGSWLTVV.

This chain joins TRBV19 and TRBJ2-5; TRBD1 is a possible D gene (6 bases). Trimming left V 4 bases short and J 5 bases short, with 17 bases between. There are 15 residues in the CDR3. Looked up from germline, CDR1 is LNHDA and CDR2 is SQIVND (reference sequence). The CDR3 DNA reads as TGTGCCAGTAGTAGAGGGACAATCCAGGTGGAGACCCAGTACTTC. Its protein is CASSRGTIQVETQYF. The full variable domain, with the rest looked up from reference TRBV19 and TRBJ2-5, is DGGITQSPKYLFRKEGQNVTLSCEQNLNHDAMYWYRQDPGQGLRLIYYSQIVNDFQKGDIAEGYSVSREKKESFPLTVTSAQKNPTAFYLCASSRGTIQVETQYFGPGTRLLVL.

V usage is TRBV6-5 and J usage is TRBJ1-2, with D possibly TRBD1 on 6 matching bases. Trimming stripped 6 bases from V and 6 bases from J, with 14 bases between. Germline lookup yields CDR1 MNHEY and CDR2 SVGAGI. CDR3 size: 13 residues. The CDR3 region has the DNA TGTGCCAGCAGCCGTGGGGGGGCGAATGGCTACACCTTC. Its translation: CASSRGGANGYTF.

This clone has a handful of counts. CDR3 bases: TGTGCCAGCAGCCCGGTCAGGGTGAGCACAGATACGCAGTATTTT. This gives the protein CASSPVRVSTDTQYF. The rearrangement links TRBV4-2 to TRBJ2-3, with D possibly matching TRBD1 (5 bases). Germline V CDR1 and CDR2: LGHNA, YNFKEQ. V shed 4 bases and J shed 0 bases, with 11 bases lying between them. CDR3 size: 15 residues.

The rearrangement links TRBV7-9 to TRBJ1-2; D is perhaps TRBD1 (5 bases). The CDR3 loop spans 13 amino acids. Germline CDR1 SEHNR, CDR2 FQNEAQ (reference sequence). Trimming pared 6 bases from V and 7 bases from J, leaving 15 bases between. Here the CDR3 reads CASSPQGRLGYTF. The CDR3 DNA is TGTGCCAGCAGTCCCCAGGGTCGGCTTGGCTACACCTTC.

This rearrangement joins TRBV7-9 to TRBJ1-2; maybe TRBD1 (5 bases). Germline loops: CDR1 SEHNR, CDR2 FQNEAQ (reference sequence). The CDR3 loop spans 12 amino acids. V was pared by 1 base and J by 7 bases, with 7 bases between. The CDR3 DNA reads TGTGCCAGCAGCTTAGGTGGGGCTGGCTACACCTTC. Translating it yields CASSLGGAGYTF.